The 22 T cell receptor beta chains below all came from one sample that was sequenced in a study of T cell responses to AZD1222 COVID-19 vaccine (dated by TCRdb to the early 2020s). The receptor library was made with the immunoSEQ multiplex PCR assay. Sourced from immuneACCESS, this table was stored by TCRdb with only in-frame sequences that have V and J called. A share of the clones is absent; for the studies checked, an unresolved V gene accounts for under half, and the remainder has no known explanation. The table for this sample lists 120,000 or so clones; roughly 90% of them were counted only once. Clones ranked in the top ten supply roughly 13% of the sample. The sample's time point, from its label and the paper: baseline before first vaccination. Here the sequenced sample was peripheral blood, taken on day 0 of AZD1222 vaccination. Receptors were obtained from an adult in good health.

V usage is TRBV7-2 and J usage is TRBJ1-5; D is unresolved. Germline values: CDR1 SGHTA, CDR2 FQGNSA. The CDR3 extends over 15 amino acids. V was shortened by 2 bases and J by 2 bases, with 10 bases between the two germline ends. The CDR3 coding sequence is TGTGCCAGCAGCTTATCCTCGGCTGGCAATCAGCCCCAGCATTTT. It is translated as CASSLSSAGNQPQHF.

The chain links TRBV12-2 to TRBJ1-2; the listed D gene, TRBD1, was not tested against the DNA. TRBV12-2 is shown as a pseudogene. There are 15 residues in the CDR3. CDR3 DNA: TGTGCAAGTCGCCCTAAGGACAGCCTGAACTATGGCTACACCTTC. This encodes CASRPKDSLNYGYTF.

The genes are TRBV28 and TRBJ2-7, with D hard to call. The length of the CDR3 is 15 residues. Trimming stripped 4 bases from V and 3 bases from J, with 16 bases between. CDR1 is MDHEN, CDR2 SYDVKM, per germline. The CDR3 reads CASSWRTRLSYEQYF. The CDR3 region has the DNA TGTGCCAGCAGTTGGCGGACCCGCTTAAGCTACGAGCAGTACTTC.

This clone has only one observation. Here the CDR3 DNA reads TGTGCCAGCAGCCGGTCGGGGGGTGGAGGGAATGAGCAGTTCTTC. This encodes CASSRSGGGGNEQFF. The rearrangement joins TRBV25-1 to TRBJ2-1, with TRBD2 matching 7 bases. The junction had 12 bases not matched to a gene; V was cut back by 6 bases and J by 7 bases. The CDR3 is 15 amino acids. The germline V gene has CDR1 MGHDK and CDR2 SYGVNS.

The chain links TRBV28 to TRBJ1-4; 7 bases are shared with TRBD1. After removal of 3 bases from V and 8 bases from J, the junction contained 6 bases not matched to a gene. This CDR3 is 14 amino acids long. Per germline, CDR1 MDHEN and CDR2 SYDVKM. DNA for the CDR3: TGTGCCAGCAGTTTCGGACAGGCAGGGGAAAAACTGTTTTTT. Amino acid sequence: CASSFGQAGEKLFF. Full variable domain (rest looked up from reference TRBV28 and TRBJ1-4): DVKVTQSSRYLVKRTGEKVFLECVQDMDHENMFWYRQDPGLGLRLIYFSYDVKMKEKGDIPEGYSVSREKKERFSLILESASTNQTSMYLCASSFGQAGEKLFFGSGTQLSVL.

This clone was counted only a few times. This rearrangement joins TRBV6-2 or TRBV6-3 to TRBJ2-3; 9 bases align to TRBD2. Per germline, CDR1 MNHEY and CDR2 SVGEGT. Unmatched junction bases numbered 8, after V lost 5 bases and J lost 5 bases. The CDR3 sequence is 15 residues long. The CDR3 spells CASSTIAGAGDTQYF. The CDR3 DNA is TGTGCCAGCAGTACTATAGCGGGAGCGGGAGATACGCAGTATTTT.

The chain has TRBV3-1 (or the pseudogene TRBV3-2) and TRBJ2-7; 8 bases fit TRBD1. Losses at the gene ends were 5 bases for V and 1 base for J; bases not matched to a gene: 4. The CDR3 runs to 14 residues. Germline CDR1 is LGHDT and CDR2 is YNNKEL (reference sequence). DNA for the CDR3: TGTGCCAGCAGCGACAGGGGTGCGTCCTACGAGCAGTACTTC. Translation: CASSDRGASYEQYF.

This chain links TRBV5-8 with TRBJ1-1, with D possibly matching TRBD1 (5 bases). In germline, CDR1 is SGHTS, CDR2 YDEGEE. V lost 0 bases to trimming and J lost 3 bases, with 12 bases between them. The CDR3 is 15 residues long. CDR3 in amino acids: CASSLVGRADTEAFF. As DNA, the CDR3 is TGTGCCAGCAGCTTGGTCGGCAGGGCGGACACTGAAGCTTTCTTT.

The chain carries TRBV28 and TRBJ1-4; TRBD1 might be the D (6 bases). V was clipped by 6 bases and J by 4 bases, with 12 bases between them. The CDR3 totals 14 residues. Per germline, CDR1 MDHEN and CDR2 SYDVKM. The CDR3 sequence: CASSSGTSNEKLFF. The CDR3 DNA sequence: TGTGCCAGCAGCTCCGGGACAAGTAATGAAAAACTGTTTTTT.

This rearrangement joins TRBV30 to TRBJ2-1; the D is unclear. CDR1 is GTSNPN and CDR2 is SVGIG in the germline V gene (reference sequence). Trimming cost V 2 bases and J 8 bases, with 13 bases left between them. The CDR3 loop spans 13 amino acids. The chain's CDR3 is CAWSSSIRDEQFF. CDR3 in DNA: TGTGCCTGGAGTTCGTCTATCCGGGATGAGCAGTTCTTC.

The chain employs TRBV7-2 and TRBJ1-5, with D perhaps TRBD1 (5 bases). CDR1 SGHTA and CDR2 FQGNSA come from the germline V gene. Trimming took off 2 bases at V and 6 bases at J, with 14 bases between the two ends. The CDR3 spans 15 residues. The CDR3 bases are TGTGCCAGCAGCTTAAATTTGCAGGGCGGTCAGCCCCAGCATTTT. It is translated as CASSLNLQGGQPQHF.

The V gene is TRBV9, the J gene TRBJ2-1, with TRBD2 matching 7 bases. V gave up 2 bases and J gave up 5 bases; unmatched junction bases: 4. This CDR3 comprises 14 residues. Germline assignment: CDR1 SGDLS and CDR2 YYNGEE. This chain's CDR3 is CASSVGAGNNEQFF. CDR3 bases: TGTGCCAGCAGCGTGGGAGCGGGGAACAATGAGCAGTTCTTC.

The chain has TRBV11-2 and TRBJ2-7; D call uncertain. CDR1 is SGHAT, CDR2 FQNNGV, per germline. Between the trimmed V and J ends, which lost 5 bases and 0 bases, there was a span of 20 bases. CDR3 size: 17 residues. The CDR3 loop is CASSPPLSVVSSYEQYF. The CDR3 region has the DNA TGTGCCAGCAGCCCACCCCTTTCGGTAGTTTCCTCCTACGAGCAGTACTTC.

J is TRBJ1-1 and V is TRBV28; 8 positions match TRBD1. Per germline, CDR1 MDHEN and CDR2 SYDVKM. V lost 9 bases, J lost 3 bases, and 6 bases stayed unmatched. The CDR3 is made up of 13 amino acids. The CDR3 here is CASQGAADTEAFF. In DNA form, the CDR3 reads TGTGCCAGTCAGGGGGCCGCCGACACTGAAGCTTTCTTT.

Comment on this clone: This same CDR3 is encoded by further DNA sequences in the sample. The gene calls are TRBV11-3 and TRBJ2-1; no firm D call. Trimming cost V 3 bases and J 0 bases, with 9 bases left between them. The CDR3 has 15 amino acids. Germline assignment: CDR1 SGHNT and CDR2 YENEEA. The CDR3 region is CASSLGGSSYNEQFF. CDR3 nucleotides: TGTGCCAGCAGCTTGGGCGGCAGCTCCTACAATGAGCAGTTCTTC.

This clone was observed once. The chain employs TRBV24-1 and TRBJ2-2, with D unresolved. CDR1 is KGHDR and CDR2 is SFDVKD in the germline V gene. The CDR3 is 13 residues long. The ends were cut back, 6 bases at V and 5 bases at J, with 9 bases in the middle. CDR3 residues: CATSQQSTGELFF. DNA of the CDR3: TGTGCCACCAGTCAACAATCAACCGGGGAGCTGTTTTTT.

This clone has only a few counts. V usage is TRBV12-5 and J usage is TRBJ1-2; D unclear. The germline CDR1 and CDR2 sequences are LGHNT and FRNRAP. Trimming pared 6 bases from V and 4 bases from J, leaving 18 bases between. CDR3 length: 15 residues. The CDR3 region is CASGPSGGIPYGYTF. The CDR3 bases are TGTGCTAGTGGACCTTCGGGCGGGATACCCTATGGCTACACCTTC.

The rearrangement joins TRBV6-5 to TRBJ2-5; D unresolved. The CDR3 loop spans 13 amino acids. Germline CDR1 is MNHEY and CDR2 is SVGAGI. V lost 10 bases and J 1 base, leaving 13 bases between the germline ends. The CDR3 coding sequence is TGTGCCACCCTACCAGGCAGCCAAGAGACCCAGTACTTC. Amino acids: CATLPGSQETQYF.

The chain couples TRBV5-5 to TRBJ1-4; D is perhaps TRBD1 (6 bases). V was pared by 5 bases and J by 6 bases, with 14 bases between. This CDR3 has 14 residues. Germline V gives CDR1 SGHKS, CDR2 YYEKEE (reference sequence). The CDR3 DNA sequence: TGTGCCAGCAGGCCGGGGGCGACGGATGAAAAACTGTTTTTT. Protein: CASRPGATDEKLFF.

The chain is built from TRBV6-1 and TRBJ2-1; 8 positions match TRBD2. V shed 0 bases and J 4 bases; nucleotides not matched to a gene: 2. The germline V gene has CDR1 MNHNS and CDR2 SASEGT. The CDR3 is 15 amino acids. Here the CDR3 reads CASSEASGGYNEQFF. The CDR3 region has the DNA TGTGCCAGCAGTGAAGCGAGCGGGGGTTACAATGAGCAGTTCTTC.

This chain's CDR3 is CASREMRGSTGELFF. For the CDR3, the DNA is TGTGCCAGTAGAGAAATGCGGGGGAGCACCGGGGAGCTGTTTTTT. The genes are TRBV19 and TRBJ2-2, with 7 bases matching TRBD2. The trim removed 6 bases at V and 4 bases at J, leaving 8 bases unmatched. From germline, CDR1 is LNHDA and CDR2 SQIVND (reference sequence). The length of the CDR3 is 15 residues.

The CDR3 here is CASSGETQYF. The CDR3 DNA reads as TGTGCCAGTAGTGGAGAGACCCAGTACTTC. V is TRBV19 and J is TRBJ2-5; no clear D. The germline V and J ends were trimmed by 5 bases and 4 bases, with 2 bases remaining between them. Germline V lookup: CDR1 LNHDA, CDR2 SQIVND (reference sequence). This CDR3 comprises 10 residues.